The entry below describes one TCR beta chain. What it binds is not known. The sample is drawn from a study of cytomegalovirus exposure and HLA in healthy donors. Primers included in the PCR were 60 Vbeta and 13 Jbeta primers. Using immunoSEQ multiplex PCR, the repertoire was profiled, and TCRdb retains in-frame clones only, with some absent. The sample has about 160,000 clones, 75% to 80% seen once. CDR1 and CDR2 (germline): SEHNR, FQNEAQ (reference sequence). The CDR3 consists of 15 residues. Trimming took 5 bases from V and 2 from J, leaving 14 bases between them. Study findings and constraints: In a later analysis, productive TCRs from donors in an Asian-associated ancestry cluster reportedly carried fewer N-insertions than the cohort mean. The authors enumerated around 150 TCR beta chains as linked to cytomegalovirus. Relative to equally common others, HLA-associated TCR beta chains showed greater clonal expansion in a later analysis. According to an earlier analysis, most TCR beta V segments yielded productive rearrangements about 87% or about 30% of the time.

The chain has TRBV7-9 and TRBJ2-3, with a tentative D call TRBD1 (5 bases). Sequencing was carried out using PBMCs. The origin of this receptor is a woman between 45 and 60 years old in good health and CMV-seropositive. The CDR3 reads CASSVQVAHTDTQYF. The CDR3 region has the DNA TGTGCCAGCAGCGTACAGGTGGCACACACAGATACGCAGTATTTT.